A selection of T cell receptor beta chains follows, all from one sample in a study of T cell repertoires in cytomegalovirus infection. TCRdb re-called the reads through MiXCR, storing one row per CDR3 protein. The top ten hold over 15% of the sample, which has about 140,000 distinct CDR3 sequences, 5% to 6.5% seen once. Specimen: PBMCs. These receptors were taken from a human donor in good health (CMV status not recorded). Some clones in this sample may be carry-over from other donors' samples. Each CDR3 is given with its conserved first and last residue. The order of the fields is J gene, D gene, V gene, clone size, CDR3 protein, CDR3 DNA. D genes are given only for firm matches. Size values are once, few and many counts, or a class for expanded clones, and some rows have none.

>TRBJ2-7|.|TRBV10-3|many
CAIGAGYEQYF
TGTGCCATCGGAGCTGGGTACGAGCAGTACTTC
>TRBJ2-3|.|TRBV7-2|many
CASSTRDPKTDTQYF
TGTGCCAGCAGCACCCGGGATCCGAAGACAGATACGCAGTATTTT
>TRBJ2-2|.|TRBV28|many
CASSPPSGPNTGELFF
TGTGCCAGCAGCCCTCCCTCCGGGCCAAACACCGGGGAGCTGTTTTTT
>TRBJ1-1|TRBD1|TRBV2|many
CASSSFRTGSTEAFF
TGTGCCAGCAGTTCATTCAGGACAGGGAGCACTGAAGCTTTCTTT
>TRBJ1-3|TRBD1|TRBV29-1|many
CSVEAFDRAGNTIYF
TGCAGCGTTGAAGCCTTCGACAGGGCCGGAAACACCATATATTTT
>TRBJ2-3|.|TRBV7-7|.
CASSLDWGSTDTQYF
TGTGCCAGCAGCTTAGATTGGGGGAGCACAGATACGCAGTATTTT
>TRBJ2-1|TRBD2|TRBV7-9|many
CASSPRTSGAYNEQFF
TGTGCCAGCAGCCCGAGGACTAGCGGGGCTTACAATGAGCAGTTCTTC
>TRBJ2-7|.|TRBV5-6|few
CASSLTWGPDEQYF
TGTGCCAGCAGCTTGACCTGGGGCCCAGACGAGCAGTACTTC
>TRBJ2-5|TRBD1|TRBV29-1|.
CSVQQGLETQYF
TGCAGCGTTCAACAGGGGCTAGAGACCCAGTACTTC
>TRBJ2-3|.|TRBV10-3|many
CAISESGRGSTDTQYF
TGTGCCATCAGTGAGTCAGGACGGGGTAGCACAGATACGCAGTATTTT
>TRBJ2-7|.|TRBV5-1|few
CASSDRDSNYEQYF
TGCGCCAGCAGCGACCGGGACTCGAACTACGAGCAGTACTTC
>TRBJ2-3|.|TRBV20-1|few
CSGGAGTDTQYF
TGCAGTGGGGGGGCGGGCACAGATACGCAGTATTTT
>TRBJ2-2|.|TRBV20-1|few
CSARGRGGTGELFF
TGCAGTGCTAGGGGAAGGGGGGGCACCGGGGAGCTGTTTTTT
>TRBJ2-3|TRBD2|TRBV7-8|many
CASSVSGGDSTDTQYF
TGTGCCAGCAGCGTTAGCGGGGGCGATAGCACAGATACGCAGTATTTT
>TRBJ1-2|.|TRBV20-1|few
CSARNRADGYTF
TGCAGTGCTAGGAACAGGGCGGATGGCTACACCTTC
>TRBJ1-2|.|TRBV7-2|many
CASSLVSGANGYTF
TGTGCCAGCAGCTTAGTGTCGGGGGCAAATGGCTACACCTTC
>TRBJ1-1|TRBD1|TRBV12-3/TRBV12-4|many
CASREQGAGNTEAFF
TGTGCCAGCAGGGAACAGGGGGCGGGGAACACTGAAGCTTTCTTT
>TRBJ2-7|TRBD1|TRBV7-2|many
CASTPGGTGVVEQYF
TGTGCCAGCACCCCCGGCGGGACAGGGGTTGTCGAGCAGTACTTC
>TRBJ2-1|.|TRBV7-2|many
CASSLGPAEQFF
TGTGCCAGCAGCTTAGGACCAGCTGAGCAGTTCTTC
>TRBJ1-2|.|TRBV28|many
CASSSGTNYGYTF
TGTGCCAGCAGTTCCGGGACAAACTATGGCTACACCTTC
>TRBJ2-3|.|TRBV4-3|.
CASSQDLGGPAGTDTQYF
TGCGCCAGCAGCCAAGACCTCGGGGGACCAGCTGGCACAGATACGCAGTATTTT
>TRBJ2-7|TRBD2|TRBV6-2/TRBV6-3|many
CASSSQWSGGLYEQYF
TGTGCCAGCAGTTCCCAATGGAGCGGGGGCCTCTACGAGCAGTACTTC
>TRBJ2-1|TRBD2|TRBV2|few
CASSGGLVDEQFF
TGTGCCAGCAGTGGTGGACTAGTTGATGAGCAGTTCTTC
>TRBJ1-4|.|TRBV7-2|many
CASSLRLRQFNEKLFF
TGTGCCAGCAGCTTACGTCTTAGACAGTTCAATGAAAAACTGTTTTTT